The 3 T cell receptor beta chains in this list originate from one sample, sequenced in a study of blood T cells in healthy people across ages. The use of a sample-barcoded 5' primer and a J-beta primer mix characterized a second PCR of about 7 to 12 cycles. MiXCR, applied by TCRdb to the 5' RACE reads, yields one record per CDR3 protein. Here the sample spans approximately 900,000 distinct CDR3 sequences, 25% to 35% being singletons. These data also featured in a second study, about T cells of mothers and their children.

The sequenced material came from blood. The receptors come from a woman between 35 and 50 years old in good health.

V gene TRBV7-2 combines with J gene TRBJ2-1, with D unclear. V lost 5 bases, J lost 13 bases, and 27 bases lay in between. There are 16 residues in the CDR3. The germline CDR1 and CDR2 sequences are SGHTA and FQGNSA. CDR3 region: CASSPGAGRPKQTQFF. Written as DNA, the CDR3 is TGTGCCAGCAGCCCCGGCGCCGGACGGCCCAAACAGACCCAGTTCTTC.

This clonotype was seen more than once but under ten times. This chain uses TRBV19 with TRBJ1-5; D is possibly TRBD1 (5 bases). This CDR3 has 13 residues. Trimming took 3 bases from V and 7 from J, leaving 10 bases between them. CDR1 and CDR2 from the germline V gene are LNHDA and SQIVND (reference sequence). This chain's CDR3 is CASSIEGAQPQHF. In DNA form, the CDR3 reads TGTGCCAGTAGTATCGAAGGGGCCCAGCCCCAGCATTTT.

This clonotype was counted a few times. The gene calls are TRBV20-1 and TRBJ1-2; D may be TRBD1 (6 bases). With 6 bases removed from V and 5 bases from J, the gap between germline ends came to 16 bases. The CDR3 contains 13 residues. The germline V gene encodes CDR1 DFQATT and CDR2 SNEGSKA (reference sequence). As DNA, the CDR3 is TGCAGTGCCGGGACAACCCCAACTTATGGCTACACCTTC. Translating gives CSAGTTPTYGYTF.